One sample yielded the 20 T cell receptor beta chains listed below, sequenced in a study of response to subunit inactivated influenza vaccine. Each CDR3 protein is one row after TCRdb ran MiXCR on the RT-PCR reads. The data show about 300,000 distinct CDR3 sequences, with about 20% seen just once and about a tenth held by the top ten. The sequences come from PBMCs from blood, collected about 20 months after vaccination. All receptors come from a man aged 50 to 75 who received an inactivated influenza vaccine.

The chain employs TRBV29-1 and TRBJ2-5; D gene ambiguous. This CDR3 is built from 12 residues. Trimming took 5 bases from V and 1 from J, leaving 8 bases between them. Germline CDR1 reads SQVTM; CDR2 reads ANQGSEA. The CDR3 reads CSVRPFQETQYF. The CDR3 nucleotides are TGCAGCGTTCGCCCATTCCAAGAGACCCAGTACTTC. Full variable domain (rest looked up from reference TRBV29-1 and TRBJ2-5): SAVISQKPSRDICQRGTSLTIQCQVDSQVTMMFWYRQQPGQSLTLIATANQGSEATYESGFVIDKFPISRPNLTFSTLTVSNMSPEDSSIYLCSVRPFQETQYFGPGTRLLVL.

This clonotype was detected many times. The chain couples TRBV9 to TRBJ1-6; D not certain. There are 12 residues in the CDR3. The germline V gene encodes CDR1 SGDLS and CDR2 YYNGEE. Between the trimmed V and J ends, which lost 2 bases and 11 bases, there was a span of 8 bases. CDR3 loop: CASSVSTAPLHF. The CDR3 coding sequence is TGTGCCAGCAGCGTGAGTACGGCACCCCTCCACTTT.

This clonotype was found many times. The V gene is TRBV4-3, the J gene TRBJ1-2; D possibly corresponds to TRBD1 (6 bases). V was pared by 0 bases and J by 4 bases, with 12 bases between. In germline, CDR1 is LGHNA, CDR2 YSLEER. This CDR3 comprises 15 residues. CDR3 nucleotides: TGCGCCAGCAGCCAAGAATCGGACAGCTCCTATGGCTACACCTTC. Amino acid sequence: CASSQESDSSYGYTF.

The V and J genes are TRBV6-2 or TRBV6-3 and TRBJ2-2; 9 bases are a match to TRBD1. This CDR3 is 15 amino acids long. J lost 5 bases, V lost 2 bases, and 3 bases had no gene match. The germline gives CDR1 MNHEY, CDR2 SVGEGT. The CDR3 loop is CASSYRGQGTGELFF. In DNA form, the CDR3 reads TGTGCCAGCAGTTACCGCGGACAGGGGACCGGGGAGCTGTTTTTT.

The gene calls are TRBV6-1 and TRBJ2-5; 10 bases are shared with TRBD2. V gave up 6 bases and J gave up 6 bases; unmatched junction bases: 10. The CDR3 runs 15 residues. The germline V gene has CDR1 MNHNS and CDR2 SASEGT. This CDR3 is CASRLSPSGGKTQYF. In nucleotides, the CDR3 is TGTGCCAGCAGACTTTCTCCTAGCGGGGGAAAGACCCAGTACTTC.

This chain connects TRBV4-2 to TRBJ2-1, with unresolved D. This CDR3 contains 15 residues. CDR1 is LGHNA, CDR2 YNFKEQ, per germline. The V gene lost 0 bases and the J gene lost 2 bases, with 8 bases spanning the gap. CDR3 sequence reads: CASSQDPDTYNEQFF. CDR3 DNA sequence: TGTGCCAGCAGCCAAGATCCGGATACCTACAATGAGCAGTTCTTC.

This clonotype has more than one count but fewer than ten. The chain has TRBV4-3 and TRBJ2-3; TRBD2 agrees at 7 bases. Germline V gene lookup returns CDR1 LGHNA and CDR2 YSLEER. V lost 2 bases and J lost 4; bases outside the gene matches: 9. The CDR3 runs 16 residues. CDR3 in DNA: TGCGCCAGCAGCCAACTCATGGCGGGAGCGGCAGATACGCAGTATTTT. Its protein product is CASSQLMAGAADTQYF.

The V and J genes are TRBV20-1 and TRBJ2-7; 9 bases are a match to TRBD2. This CDR3 is 14 amino acids long. Looked up from germline, CDR1 is DFQATT and CDR2 is SNEGSKA (reference sequence). Trimming removed 3 bases from V and 2 bases from J; junction bases left unmatched: 5. The CDR3 DNA follows: TGCAGTGCTAGGAGGCTAGCGGGGACCTACGAGCAGTACTTC. It specifies CSARRLAGTYEQYF.

A word on this clonotype: The junction and the germline gene differ at one end; a read error may be behind it. The rearrangement uses TRBV5-1 and TRBJ2-1, with D perhaps assigned TRBD1 or TRBD2 (6 bases each). CDR1 and CDR2 (germline): SGHRS, YFSETQ. The CDR3 totals 16 residues. CDR3 in amino acids: CASSLGGTGSYNEQFF. CDR3 in DNA: TGTGCCAGCAGCTTAGGGGGGACTGGATCCTACAATGAGCAGTTCTTC.

This clonotype turned up a few times. The chain carries TRBV4-2 and TRBJ2-3; 8 nucleotides align to TRBD2. J lost 1 base, V lost 0 bases, and 3 bases had no gene match. CDR3 length: 16 residues. Germline lookup yields CDR1 LGHNA and CDR2 YNFKEQ. CDR3 sequence reads: CASSQDRGGGTDTQYF. The CDR3 region has the DNA TGTGCCAGCAGCCAAGACCGGGGGGGAGGCACAGATACGCAGTATTTT.

This clonotype was detected only a few times. The chain couples TRBV4-2 to TRBJ2-7; the match to TRBD1 covers 9 bases. CDR1 LGHNA and CDR2 YNFKEQ come from the germline V gene. The CDR3 consists of 15 residues. Trimming took 3 bases from V and 2 from J; bases not matched to a gene: 5. In nucleotides, the CDR3 is TGTGCCAGCAGCCAGGGGACAGGGTATACCTACGAGCAGTACTTC. Its translation: CASSQGTGYTYEQYF.

This chain uses TRBV5-1 with TRBJ1-4, with D maybe TRBD1 (5 bases). The germline CDR1 and CDR2 sequences are SGHRS and YFSETQ. V lost 0 bases, J lost 6 bases, and 12 bases lay in between. This CDR3 has 15 residues. CDR3 nucleotides: TGCGCCAGCAGCTTGGAGGGGTTGGCTTATGAAAAACTGTTTTTT. Protein product: CASSLEGLAYEKLFF.

About this clonotype itself: A much larger clone sits a single nucleotide away, making a read error possible. The CDR3 DNA is TGTGCCAGCAGTTTCGGGGGCGGGGGTCAGCCCCAGAATTTT. This sequence encodes CASSFGGGGQPQNF. The chain is built from TRBV28 and TRBJ1-5; D possibly corresponds to TRBD1 (6 bases). Germline V lookup: CDR1 MDHEN, CDR2 SYDVKM. The CDR3 has 14 amino acids.

This clonotype was counted only a few times. The chain joins TRBV5-1 to TRBJ1-1; TRBD1 is a possible D gene (5 bases). This CDR3 spans 16 amino acids. Germline lookup yields CDR1 SGHRS and CDR2 YFSETQ. With 2 bases removed from V and 0 bases from J, the gap between germline ends came to 14 bases. This CDR3 reads CASSFMQGEMNTEAFF. DNA for the CDR3: TGCGCCAGCAGCTTCATGCAGGGCGAAATGAACACTGAAGCTTTCTTT.

In this sample, this clonotype turned up a few times. The V and J genes are TRBV7-2 and TRBJ1-6, with D perhaps matching TRBD1 (6 bases). V was trimmed by 4 bases and J by 3 bases, leaving 10 bases between them. The germline V gene has CDR1 SGHTA and CDR2 FQGNSA. This CDR3 has 15 residues. This CDR3 is CASSSGQSYNSPLHF. The CDR3, as DNA: TGTGCCAGCAGCTCCGGACAGAGCTATAATTCACCCCTCCACTTT.

This clonotype came up many times. The chain employs TRBV10-3 and TRBJ1-1, with 8 positions matching TRBD1. The CDR3 spans 13 residues. V lost 0 bases, J lost 9 bases, and 3 bases stayed unmatched. Germline V lookup: CDR1 ENHRY, CDR2 SYGVKD. For the CDR3, the DNA is TGTGCCATCAGTGAGTCGGCCAGGGGGCAAGCTTTCTTT. Translation gives CAISESARGQAFF.

The chain joins TRBV6-5 to TRBJ2-3, with unresolved D. V was clipped by 0 bases and J by 3 bases, with 7 bases between them. Germline CDR1 and CDR2: MNHEY and SVGAGI. CDR3 length: 14 residues. The CDR3 nucleotides are TGTGCCAGCAGTTACTCGGCGGCAACAGATACGCAGTATTTT. Its protein product is CASSYSAATDTQYF.

This chain links TRBV28 with TRBJ1-2, with D tentatively TRBD1 (5 bases). The V gene lost 2 bases and the J gene lost 4 bases, with 11 bases spanning the gap. Germline V gives CDR1 MDHEN, CDR2 SYDVKM. There are 14 residues in the CDR3. This chain's CDR3 is CASSLGDSSYGYTF. CDR3 nucleotides: TGTGCCAGCAGTTTAGGGGACTCCAGCTATGGCTACACCTTC.

In this sample, this clonotype turned up a few times. The chain couples TRBV6-1 to TRBJ2-1; the D gene is possibly TRBD1 (6 bases). CDR1 and CDR2 from the germline V gene are MNHNS and SASEGT. This CDR3 is 15 amino acids long. Trimming took off 8 bases at V and 0 bases at J, with 14 bases between the two ends. The CDR3 DNA is TGTGCCAGCTCCTCGAACAGGGTCTCCTACAATGAGCAGTTCTTC. It specifies CASSSNRVSYNEQFF.

This clonotype occurred a few times. CDR3 sequence (DNA): TGTGCCACCAGCAGAGCTAGCGGGCCACAAGAGACCCAGTACTTC. Translation gives CATSRASGPQETQYF. The J gene is TRBJ2-5, the V gene TRBV15, with TRBD2 identical over 8 bases. Germline CDR1 reads LNHNV; CDR2 reads YYDKDF (reference sequence). Trimming at V came to 1 base and at J to 2 bases, leaving 3 bases not matched to a gene. This CDR3 is built from 15 residues.